Presented here are 5 T cell receptor beta chains from one specimen sequenced in a study of T cells in women clearing cervical HPV infection. Assay used: immunoSEQ multiplex PCR; TCRdb lists only in-frame clones, some missing. This listing includes around 48,000 clones. The sequencing sample was made of blood buffy coat. The receptors were gathered from a woman between 18 and 75 years old with a cervical HPV16 infection that either progressed to CIN3+ or cleared (not recorded which).

As for this clone: The CDR3 end lies 3 residues beyond the end of the read and is filled in from the germline J gene. The chain combines TRBV5-6 with TRBJ2-5; D call uncertain. The germline V gene encodes CDR1 SGHDT and CDR2 YYEEEE. This CDR3 has 13 residues. V dropped 4 bases and J dropped 3 bases, with 10 bases sitting between them. This CDR3 reads CASSGVSEETQYF. Incomplete CDR3 DNA: TGTGCCAGCAGCGGTGTTAGTGAAGAGACC.

Worth noting for this clone: It is unclear where the CDR3 begins or ends on the DNA, so no DNA is shown, and the CDR3 is as TCRdb lists it. The chain links TRBV29-1 to TRBJ2-5; the D call in the table, TRBD2, was not verified against the DNA. Germline V lookup: CDR1 SQVTM, CDR2 ANQGSEA. The CDR3 spans 14 amino acids, including both terminal residues. The CDR3 protein is CSVSGPGETGTQYF.

Turning to this clone: The read terminates 3 residues before the CDR3 end, so the remaining end is supplied by the germline J gene. The gene calls are TRBV20-1 and TRBJ1-4, with 7 bases lining up with TRBD1. Germline loops: CDR1 DFQATT, CDR2 SNEGSKA (reference sequence). The CDR3 has 16 amino acids. Losses at the gene ends were 1 base for V and 1 base for J; bases not matched to a gene: 6. CDR3 DNA, as far as it was read: TGCAGTGCTAGAGGTGCCAACAGGGGAACTAATGAAAAA. Residues: CSARGANRGTNEK. The full CDR3 reads CSARGANRGTNEKLFF.

With respect to this clone: Read coverage stops 3 residues before the CDR3 terminus; the germline J gene supplies the remainder. This chain connects TRBV7-7 to TRBJ2-1; 12 positions agree with TRBD2. V was pared by 5 bases and J by 6 bases, with 8 bases of the junction left unmatched. Germline values: CDR1 SSHAT, CDR2 FNYEAQ (reference sequence). The CDR3 covers 16 residues. The CDR3 region is CASSPRGLAGPNEQFF. CDR3 bases read: TGTGCCAGCAGCCCCCGAGGACTAGCGGGACCCAATGAG. Looking up the rest from reference TRBV7-7 and TRBJ2-1 gives the full variable domain: GAGVSQSPRYKVTKRGQDVTLRCDPISSHATLYWYQQALGQGPEFLTYFNYEAQPDKSGLPSDRFSAERPEGSISTLTIQRTEQRDSAMYRCASSPRGLAGPNEQFFGPGTRLTVL.

About this clone: The DNA ends 3 residues before the CDR3 does, and the rest of the CDR3 is filled in from the germline J gene. The chain is built from TRBV5-4 and TRBJ1-5; 9 bases agree with TRBD1. Trimming at V came to 7 bases and at J to 6 bases, leaving 5 bases not matched to a gene. Germline V lookup: CDR1 SGHNT, CDR2 YYREEE (reference sequence). CDR3 length equals 13 residues. The part of the CDR3 DNA that was read is TGTGCCAGCGGCACAGGGGGCGGTCAGCCC. This codes for CASGTGGGQP. The CDR3 as a whole reads CASGTGGGQPQHF.